The rows below give T cell receptor beta chains drawn from one sample of a study of blood T cells in healthy people across ages. TCRdb recomputed calls from the 5' RACE reads with MiXCR, one row per CDR3 protein. Of roughly 900,000 distinct CDR3 sequences in the sample, about 48% are singletons; the top ten hold around 15%. Specimen: blood. The source is a man aged 25-45 years in good health. Each CDR3 is given with its conserved first and last residue. D genes are given only for firm matches. Expanded clones are given a class, and other clones once, few, many or no size at all.

D	V	J	size	CDR3	DNA
TRBD1	TRBV4-2	TRBJ1-1	few	CASSSGQARNTEAFF	TGTGCCAGCAGCTCAGGACAGGCCCGGAACACTGAAGCTTTCTTT
NA	TRBV4-2	TRBJ2-1	NA	CASSQDPLTSYNEQFF	TGTGCCAGCAGCCAAGATCCACTGACTTCCTACAATGAGCAGTTCTTC
NA	TRBV14	TRBJ2-3	NA	CASSLLAGGLRDTQYF	TGTGCCAGCAGCCTCCTAGCTGGGGGGCTGAGAGATACGCAGTATTTT
TRBD1	TRBV4-1	TRBJ1-5	NA	CASSRILRDRENSNQPQHF	TGCGCCAGCAGCCGCATACTCCGGGACAGGGAAAATAGCAATCAGCCCCAGCATTTT
NA	TRBV3-1	TRBJ1-2	NA	CASSQERGSTNYGYTF	TGTGCCAGCAGCCAAGAGCGGGGCTCAACTAACTATGGCTACACCTTC
TRBD2	TRBV6-2/TRBV6-3	TRBJ2-7	NA	CASSDGLAGENHSYEQYF	TGTGCCAGCAGCGATGGGCTAGCGGGGGAGAACCATTCCTACGAGCAGTACTTC
TRBD1	TRBV10-3	TRBJ2-7	few	CAISDRVNEQYF	TGTGCCATCTCGGACAGGGTTAACGAGCAGTACTTC
NA	TRBV12-3/TRBV12-4	TRBJ1-2	NA	CASSQMNRAYGYTF	TGTGCCAGCAGTCAGATGAACAGGGCCTATGGCTACACCTTC
NA	TRBV20-1	TRBJ1-4	NA	CSARDYKAGNEKLFF	TGCAGTGCTAGAGATTATAAGGCAGGGAATGAAAAACTGTTTTTT
NA	TRBV2	TRBJ2-2	many	CASRPDRNTGELFF	TGTGCCAGCAGGCCGGACAGGAACACCGGGGAGCTGTTTTTT
NA	TRBV12-5	TRBJ2-1	NA	CASGLAVSYNEQFF	TGTGCTAGTGGTTTAGCAGTGTCCTACAATGAGCAGTTCTTC
NA	TRBV28	TRBJ2-4	NA	CASSLRAIPDIQYF	TGTGCCAGCAGTTTGAGGGCCATACCCGACATTCAGTACTTC
TRBD1	TRBV7-9	TRBJ1-1	NA	CASSLEVGTGGKRRTEAFF	TGTGCCAGCAGCTTAGAGGTCGGGACAGGGGGAAAGAGGCGCACTGAAGCTTTCTTT
NA	TRBV20-1	TRBJ2-7	NA	CSAEASYEQYF	TGCAGTGCTGAGGCCTCCTACGAGCAGTACTTC
TRBD1	TRBV20-1	TRBJ1-4	NA	CSARGLTRGQGATNEKLFF	TGCAGTGCTAGGGGCTTGACTAGGGGACAGGGGGCTACTAATGAAAAACTGTTTTTT
TRBD2	TRBV25-1	TRBJ2-3	NA	CASGRGTRSTDTQYF	TGTGCCAGCGGGAGAGGGACTAGGTCCACAGATACGCAGTATTTT
TRBD1	TRBV2	TRBJ2-1	NA	CASSERSGGSYNEQFF	TGTGCCAGCAGTGAAAGGTCAGGGGGCTCCTACAATGAGCAGTTCTTC
NA	TRBV29-1	TRBJ1-2	NA	CSVEGSGRSVYGYTF	TGCAGCGTTGAAGGTTCCGGCAGGTCGGTCTATGGCTACACCTTC
TRBD2	TRBV3-1	TRBJ2-1	NA	CASSQIVAGGRNDQFF	TGTGCCAGCAGCCAAATCGTAGCGGGGGGAAGGAATGACCAGTTCTTC
NA	TRBV5-5	TRBJ2-4	NA	CASSLGNDIQYF	TGTGCCAGCAGCTTGGGGAACGACATTCAGTACTTC